This T cell receptor (beta chain) is drawn from a study of siplizumab effects on memory and regulatory T cells. TCRdb's copy holds only in-frame clones and misses some; the assay was immunoSEQ multiplex PCR. The sample holds some 62,000 clones, roughly 78% seen once. Trimming cost V 8 bases and J 0 bases, with 13 bases left between them. CDR3 length: 14 residues. Germline CDR1 and CDR2: SNHLY and FYNNEI. Unstimulated naive, memory, effector memory and TEMRA subsets were also sequenced, drawn from three donor pairs. General study points: Contribution to the alloresponse seemed major for naive T cells, which also seemed more diverse than memory cells.

As concerns this clone: No antigen is known for it.

The source of this sequence is a human donor in good health. The sequenced sample was memory CD4+ T cells sorted from blood. The chain has TRBV2 and TRBJ1-1; the D is unclear. This chain's CDR3 is CASGAQFMNTEAFF. The CDR3 DNA reads TGTGCCAGCGGCGCACAGTTCATGAACACTGAAGCTTTCTTT.